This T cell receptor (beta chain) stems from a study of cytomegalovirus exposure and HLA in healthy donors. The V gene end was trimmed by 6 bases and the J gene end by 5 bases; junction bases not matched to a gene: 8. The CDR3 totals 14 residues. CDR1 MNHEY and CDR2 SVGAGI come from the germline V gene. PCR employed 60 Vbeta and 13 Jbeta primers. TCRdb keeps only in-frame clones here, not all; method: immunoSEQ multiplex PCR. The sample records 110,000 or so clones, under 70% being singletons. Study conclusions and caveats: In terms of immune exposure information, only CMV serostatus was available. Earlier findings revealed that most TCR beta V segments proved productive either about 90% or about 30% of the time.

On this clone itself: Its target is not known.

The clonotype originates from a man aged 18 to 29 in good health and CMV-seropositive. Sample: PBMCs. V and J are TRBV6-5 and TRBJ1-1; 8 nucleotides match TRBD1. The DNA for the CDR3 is TGTGCCAGCAGATTCCAGGGGGCACGAACTGAAGCTTTCTTT. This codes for CASRFQGARTEAFF.